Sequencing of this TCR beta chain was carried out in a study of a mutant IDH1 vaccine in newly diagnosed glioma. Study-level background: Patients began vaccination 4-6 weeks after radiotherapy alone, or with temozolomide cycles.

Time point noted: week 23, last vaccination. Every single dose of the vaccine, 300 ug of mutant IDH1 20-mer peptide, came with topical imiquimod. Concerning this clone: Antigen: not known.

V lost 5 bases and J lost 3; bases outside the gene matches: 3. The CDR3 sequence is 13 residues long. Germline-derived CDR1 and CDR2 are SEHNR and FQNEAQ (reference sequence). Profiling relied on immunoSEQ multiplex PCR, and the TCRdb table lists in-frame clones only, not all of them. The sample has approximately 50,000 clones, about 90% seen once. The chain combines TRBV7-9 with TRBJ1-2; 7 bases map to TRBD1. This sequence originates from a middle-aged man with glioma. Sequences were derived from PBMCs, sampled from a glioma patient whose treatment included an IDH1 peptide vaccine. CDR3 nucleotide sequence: TGTGCCAGCAGCCCACAGGGGCACTATGGCTACACCTTC. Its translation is CASSPQGHYGYTF.